The entry below gives a single T cell receptor beta chain sequence along with its context. Its specificity is not known. The CDR3 sequence is 16 residues long. CDR1 SNHLY and CDR2 FYNNEI come from the germline V gene. The junction had 14 bases not matched to a gene; V was cut back by 8 bases and J by 3 bases. The entry originates in a study of neurological immune-mediated disorders. Study-wide results and limits: Expanded clones shared no CDR3 amino acid sequences across subjects, suggesting private repertoires in all groups. Neither clinical nor MRI features were associated with the multiple sclerosis repertoire cluster. Patients with HTLV-1-associated myelopathy had the highest level of TCR clonal expansion, whereas patients with multiple sclerosis had the lowest level, falling beneath the level found in healthy controls.

Time point denoted: longitudinal time-point 1 (baseline). Template-switch 5'RACE cDNA synthesis added a 10-nucleotide unique molecular identifier. MiXCR was run by TCRdb on the 5' RACE reads, yielding one entry per CDR3 protein. The table records under 40,000 distinct CDR3 sequences, approximately 3% of them present only once. The TCR sequence derives from an older woman with multiple sclerosis. The chain joins TRBV2 to TRBJ2-3; 7 nucleotides agree with TRBD2. The sample taken for sequencing was PBMCs. CDR3 in amino acids: CASGIGSGDRTDTQYF. The DNA for the CDR3 is TGTGCCAGCGGTATCGGAAGCGGGGACCGTACAGATACGCAGTATTTT.